The text below deals with one T cell receptor (beta chain). In the original analysis: How many nucleated cells were present was estimated from reference gene primer amplification. Data came from immunoSEQ multiplex PCR; TCRdb stores just in-frame clones and leaves some out. The V and J calls and clone size come from that table; D and trimming were worked out from the DNA. This table holds fewer than 350,000 clones, 75% to 90% found once. This record comes from a study of blood T cell repertoires in COVID-19. Study-level information: The United States, Italy and Spain were the sources of the acute and convalescent COVID-19 samples.

The germline gives CDR1 MNHEY, CDR2 SVGAGI. V dropped 6 bases and J dropped 8 bases, with 16 bases sitting between them. This CDR3 is built from 13 residues. Those enrolled, adults aged roughly 18 to 100 years, came from roughly 23 US areas. Participant-given clinical history determined each cohort assignment. The source material was PBMCs or T cells enriched from blood (not recorded which). The V and J genes are TRBV6-5 and TRBJ1-2; maybe TRBD1 (6 bases). This clonotype was obtained from a woman in her 50s who had recovered from COVID-19. DNA for the CDR3: TGTGCCAGCAGAACGACAGGAGCTCGCGGCTACACCTTC. Translated: CASRTTGARGYTF.